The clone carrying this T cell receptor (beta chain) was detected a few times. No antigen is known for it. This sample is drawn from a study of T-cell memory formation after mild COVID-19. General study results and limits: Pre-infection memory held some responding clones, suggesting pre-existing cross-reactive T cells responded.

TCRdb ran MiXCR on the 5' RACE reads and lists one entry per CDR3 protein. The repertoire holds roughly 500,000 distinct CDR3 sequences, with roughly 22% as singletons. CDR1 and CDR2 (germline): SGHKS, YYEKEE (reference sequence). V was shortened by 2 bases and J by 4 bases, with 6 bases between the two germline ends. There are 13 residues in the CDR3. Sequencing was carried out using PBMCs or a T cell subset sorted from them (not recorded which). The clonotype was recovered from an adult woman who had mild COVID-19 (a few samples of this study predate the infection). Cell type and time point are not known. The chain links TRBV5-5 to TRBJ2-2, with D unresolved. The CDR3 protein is CASSFIGTGELFF. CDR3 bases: TGTGCCAGCAGCTTTATAGGCACCGGGGAGCTGTTTTTT. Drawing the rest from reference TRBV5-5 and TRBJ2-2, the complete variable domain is DAGVTQSPTHLIKTRGQQVTLRCSPISGHKSVSWYQQVLGQGPQFIFQYYEKEERGRGNFPDRFSARQFPNYSSELNVNALLLGDSALYLCASSFIGTGELFFGEGSRLTVL.